Many counts were recorded for the clone carrying this T cell receptor beta chain. The antigen remains undetermined. The TCR beta library used iRepertoire HTBI primers with Arm-PCR amplification of CDR3. In the original processing: Identified across the samples were 60 to 70 TRBV segments and about 14 TRBJ segments. One entry per CDR3 protein results from TCRdb running MiXCR on the multiplex PCR reads. TCRdb's processing, not the study's, gives the V and J calls here. The sample contains 450,000 to 600,000 distinct CDR3 sequences, around 15% of which appear only once. This CDR3 has 14 residues. Germline loops: CDR1 MDHEN, CDR2 SYDVKM. V lost 7 bases and J lost 1, with 13 bases in between. This sample stems from a study of regulatory T cells in long-lasting Graves disease. On the study more broadly: New Graves' disease cases had less than 3 months of antithyroid drugs.

The study, taken as a whole, reports: TCR diversity was lower in persistent Graves' patients than in newly diagnosed ones.

The sample's time point: newly diagnosed GD, antithyroid drugs for less than 3 months. RNA from PBMCs was the source of the TCR library. Another study also made use of these data, one on T cells in Graves' hyperthyroidism and ophthalmopathy. That report notes: A set of HTBI primers served as the primers for a first-round RT-PCR of the TCR CDR3.

The source is a man between 40 and 49 years old with Graves disease. This chain links TRBV28 with TRBJ1-2, with D possibly TRBD1 on 6 matching bases. The specimen was peripheral blood mononuclear cells (PBMCs), collected at new diagnosis, from a patient treated with antithyroid drugs. DNA of the CDR3: TGTGCCAGCATTGGGGGGGGGCGTAACTATGGCTACACCTTC. It codes for CASIGGGRNYGYTF.